What follows are 7 T cell receptor beta chains derived from one specimen sequenced in a study of regulatory T cells in long-lasting Graves disease. The time point denotes: newly diagnosed GD, antithyroid drugs for less than 3 months. Following extraction of RNA from PBMCs, that RNA was used to make the TCR library. Arm-PCR of CDR3 regions and iRepertoire HTBI primers were used to build TCR beta libraries. TCRdb passed the multiplex PCR reads through MiXCR, listing each CDR3 protein once. In the table there are roughly 220,000 distinct CDR3 sequences, roughly 18% of which are singletons. The specimen was peripheral blood mononuclear cells (PBMCs), collected at new diagnosis, from a patient treated with antithyroid drugs. The receptors derive from a female donor with Graves disease.

This clonotype came up a few times. V usage is TRBV11-3 and J usage is TRBJ2-5, with D tentatively TRBD2 (6 bases). V dropped 1 base and J dropped 5 bases, with 17 bases sitting between them. This CDR3 is built from 16 residues. Germline V gene data show CDR1 as SGHNT and CDR2 as YENEEA. For the CDR3, the DNA is TGTGCCAGCAGCTTAGGAGACGGAGGGAGTGGGGAGACCCAGTACTTC. This sequence encodes CASSLGDGGSGETQYF.

This chain links TRBV2 with TRBJ1-5; D is unclear. Germline CDR1 reads SNHLY; CDR2 reads FYNNEI. This CDR3 region has 15 residues. Trimming shortened V by 1 base and J by 0 bases, and 7 bases separated the two germline ends. CDR3 bases: TGTGCCAGCAGTGAAGGGTTCGGTAGCAATCAGCCCCAGCATTTT. Protein sequence: CASSEGFGSNQPQHF.

This clonotype was detected a few times. This chain connects TRBV5-4 to TRBJ2-6; D is possibly TRBD1 (5 bases). Germline-derived CDR1 and CDR2 are SGHNT and YYREEE (reference sequence). This CDR3 has 16 residues. With 4 bases removed from V and 2 bases from J, the gap between germline ends came to 13 bases. CDR3 amino acids: CASSAYRFAGANVLTF. The CDR3 DNA sequence: TGTGCCAGCAGCGCCTACAGGTTTGCTGGGGCCAACGTCCTGACTTTC. Full variable domain (missing parts from reference TRBV5-4 and TRBJ2-6): ETGVTQSPTHLIKTRGQQVTLRCSSQSGHNTVSWYQQALGQGPQFIFQYYREEENGRGNFPPRFSGLQFPNYSSELNVNALELDDSALYLCASSAYRFAGANVLTFGAGSRLTVL.

This clonotype was counted ten times or more. This chain links TRBV20-1 with TRBJ1-6, with D possibly TRBD1 on 5 matching bases. Germline values: CDR1 DFQATT, CDR2 SNEGSKA (reference sequence). CDR3 length: 15 amino acids. Trimming left V 6 bases short and J 9 bases short, with 21 bases between. The CDR3 reads CSAVGGWAEGSPLHF. CDR3 nucleotides: TGCAGTGCGGTGGGGGGTTGGGCTGAAGGTTCACCCCTCCACTTT.

This clonotype was observed at least ten times. The chain recombines TRBV18 with TRBJ1-1, with D hard to call. CDR1 is KGHSH and CDR2 is LQKENI in the germline V gene. V was trimmed by 6 bases and J by 7 bases, leaving 12 bases between them. The length of the CDR3 is 12 residues. In DNA form, the CDR3 reads TGTGCCAGCTCCCCTAACAGCGATGAAGCTTTCTTT. Its protein product is CASSPNSDEAFF.

This clonotype was detected many times. The chain has TRBV20-1 and TRBJ2-1, with 10 positions matching TRBD2. The V and J ends lost 7 bases and 0 bases, in that order; junction bases with no gene match: 9. From germline, CDR1 is DFQATT and CDR2 SNEGSKA (reference sequence). The CDR3 extends over 16 amino acids. CDR3 sequence reads: CSGSVSSGSSYNEQFF. In DNA, the CDR3 is TGCAGTGGGTCAGTATCTAGCGGGAGCTCCTACAATGAGCAGTTCTTC.

This clonotype has a handful of counts. This may arise from a read error, as a much more abundant clone is one base away. This rearrangement joins TRBV20-1 to TRBJ2-1; 8 bases line up with TRBD2. The CDR3 contains 14 residues. CDR1 is DFQATT, CDR2 SNEGSKA, per germline (reference sequence). Germline trimming cut 5 bases from V and 7 bases from J; bases unmatched to any gene: 10. As DNA, the CDR3 is TGCAGTGCTCCGGGACTAGTGGGACGGAATGAGCAGTTCTTC. Residues: CSAPGLVGRNEQFF.